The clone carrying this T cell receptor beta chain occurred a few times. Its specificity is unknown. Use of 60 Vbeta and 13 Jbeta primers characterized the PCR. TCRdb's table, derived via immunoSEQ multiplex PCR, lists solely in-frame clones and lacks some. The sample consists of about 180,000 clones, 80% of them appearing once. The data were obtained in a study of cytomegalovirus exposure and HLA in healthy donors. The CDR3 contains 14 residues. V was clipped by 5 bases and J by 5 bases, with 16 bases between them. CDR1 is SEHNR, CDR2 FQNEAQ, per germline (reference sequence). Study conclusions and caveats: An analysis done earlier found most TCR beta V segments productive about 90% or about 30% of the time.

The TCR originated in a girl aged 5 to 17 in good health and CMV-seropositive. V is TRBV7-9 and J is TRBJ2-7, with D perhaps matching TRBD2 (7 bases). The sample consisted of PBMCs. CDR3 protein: CASSPVGGRDEQYF. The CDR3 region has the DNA TGTGCCAGCAGCCCCGTGGGGGGGCGGGACGAGCAGTACTTC.